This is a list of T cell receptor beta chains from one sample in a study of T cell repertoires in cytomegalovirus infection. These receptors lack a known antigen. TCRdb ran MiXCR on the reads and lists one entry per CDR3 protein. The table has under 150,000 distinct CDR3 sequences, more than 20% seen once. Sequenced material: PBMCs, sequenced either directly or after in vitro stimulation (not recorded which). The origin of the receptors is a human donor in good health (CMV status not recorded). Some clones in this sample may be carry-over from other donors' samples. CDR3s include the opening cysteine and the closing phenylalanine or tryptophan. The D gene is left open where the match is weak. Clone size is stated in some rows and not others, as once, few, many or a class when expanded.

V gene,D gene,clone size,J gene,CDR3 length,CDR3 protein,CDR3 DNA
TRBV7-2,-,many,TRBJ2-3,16,CASSFSGAPPTDTQYF,TGTGCCAGCAGCTTCTCAGGGGCTCCACCAACCGATACGCAGTATTTT
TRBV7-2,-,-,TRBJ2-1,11,CASRRGHEQFF,TGTGCCAGCAGACGCGGTCATGAGCAGTTCTTC
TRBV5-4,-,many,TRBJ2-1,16,CASTKGAGGAGDEQFF,TGTGCCAGCACCAAGGGGGCGGGAGGAGCTGGGGATGAGCAGTTCTTC
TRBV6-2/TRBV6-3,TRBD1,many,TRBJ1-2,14,CASSYSGTDYGYTF,TGTGCCAGCAGTTACTCCGGGACAGACTATGGCTACACCTTC
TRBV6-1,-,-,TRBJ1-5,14,CASSMGQGPQPQHF,TGTGCCAGCAGTATGGGTCAGGGCCCCCAGCCCCAGCATTTT
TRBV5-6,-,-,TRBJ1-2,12,CASSSGDYGYTF,TGTGCCAGCAGCTCGGGAGACTATGGCTACACCTTC
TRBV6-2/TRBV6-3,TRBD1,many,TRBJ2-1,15,CASSEQGLAYNEQFF,TGTGCCAGCAGTGAACAGGGGTTGGCTTACAATGAGCAGTTCTTC
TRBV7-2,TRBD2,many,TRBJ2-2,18,CASSLALAGGRYTGELFF,TGTGCCAGCAGCTTAGCGCTCGCGGGAGGGAGGTACACCGGGGAGCTGTTTTTT
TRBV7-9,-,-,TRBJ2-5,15,CASSLGSTSGETQYF,TGTGCCAGCAGCTTGGGGTCGACTAGTGGGGAGACCCAGTACTTC
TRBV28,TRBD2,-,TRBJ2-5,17,CASSLPSSGRRQETQYF,TGTGCCAGCAGTCTTCCCTCTAGCGGGAGGCGCCAAGAGACCCAGTACTTC
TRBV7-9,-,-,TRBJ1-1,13,CASSSPGGRETFF,TGTGCCAGCAGCTCCCCCGGGGGGAGGGAAACTTTCTTT
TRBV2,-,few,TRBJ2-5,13,CASSGGSEETQYF,TGTGCCAGCAGTGGGGGCAGCGAAGAGACCCAGTACTTC
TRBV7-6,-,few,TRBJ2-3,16,CASSDSQGYPTDTQYF,TGTGCCAGCAGCGATTCTCAGGGCTATCCCACAGATACGCAGTATTTT
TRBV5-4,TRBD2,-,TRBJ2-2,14,CASSRGGVPGELFF,TGTGCCAGCAGCCGGGGAGGGGTTCCCGGGGAGCTGTTTTTT
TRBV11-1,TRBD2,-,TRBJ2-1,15,CASSFYLADYNEQFF,TGTGCCAGCAGCTTTTACCTAGCGGACTACAATGAGCAGTTCTTC
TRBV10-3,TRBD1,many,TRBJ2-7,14,CAISAGTGSYEQYF,TGTGCCATCAGTGCCGGGACAGGGTCCTACGAGCAGTACTTC